This TCR beta chain came from a study of blood T cell repertoires in COVID-19. The wider study: Acute-phase and convalescent COVID-19 samples originated in the United States, Italy and Spain. The analysed material was cDNA or gDNA that came from T cells, B-cell-depleted T cells, or PBMCs.

How the authors handled the data: Amplification from reference gene primers served as the basis for estimated nucleated cell counts. Libraries were prepared by immunoSEQ multiplex PCR; TCRdb keeps only in-frame clonotypes and omits some of them. The D gene and trimming were derived from the DNA, and the V and J assignments and clone size from that table. This sample has 13,000 or so clones; 60% to 80% occur once, and the top ten carry approximately 34%. Trimming removed 2 bases from V and 3 bases from J; junction bases left unmatched: 3. CDR3 size: 14 residues. Germline lookup yields CDR1 LGHDT and CDR2 YNNKEL (reference sequence).

The sample consisted of peripheral blood. The sequence derives from a human donor in a cohort sampled during active COVID-19. The chain has TRBV3-1 (or the pseudogene TRBV3-2) and TRBJ1-2, with 7 bases matching TRBD1. CDR3 in amino acids: CASSQLTGDYGYTF. In DNA, the CDR3 is TGTGCCAGCAGCCAATTAACAGGGGACTATGGCTACACCTTC.